The 2 T cell receptor beta chains below all came from one sample that was sequenced in a study of early T cells in non-severe SARS-CoV-2 infection. TCRdb fed the 5' RACE reads into MiXCR, producing one record per CDR3 protein. This sample has 65,000 to 75,000 distinct CDR3 sequences, with 11% found just once. The sequenced sample consisted of whole blood. These receptors all stem from an adult who was a healthcare worker with PCR-confirmed SARS-CoV-2 infection or an uninfected control (not recorded which).

This clonotype has only a few counts. A much larger clone sits a single nucleotide away, making a read error possible. The V call is TRBV6-1, the J call TRBJ1-1; 9 nucleotides agree with TRBD1. CDR3 length: 16 amino acids. Unmatched junction bases numbered 12, after V lost 6 bases and J lost 4 bases. The germline CDR1 and CDR2 sequences are MNHNS and SASEGT. The CDR3 protein is CASRKTGGRGITEAFF. CDR3 DNA sequence: TGTGCCAGCAGAAAAACAGGGGGCAGGGGAATCACTGAAGCTTTCTTT.

This clonotype was found many times. V is TRBV29-1 and J is TRBJ2-7, with 9 bases matching TRBD2. This CDR3 is built from 13 residues. The germline gives CDR1 SQVTM, CDR2 ANQGSEA. Trimming cost V 7 bases and J 2 bases; bases outside gene matches: 6. CDR3 amino acids: CSATSGATYEQYF. DNA for the CDR3: TGCAGCGCGACTAGCGGAGCGACCTACGAGCAGTACTTC.